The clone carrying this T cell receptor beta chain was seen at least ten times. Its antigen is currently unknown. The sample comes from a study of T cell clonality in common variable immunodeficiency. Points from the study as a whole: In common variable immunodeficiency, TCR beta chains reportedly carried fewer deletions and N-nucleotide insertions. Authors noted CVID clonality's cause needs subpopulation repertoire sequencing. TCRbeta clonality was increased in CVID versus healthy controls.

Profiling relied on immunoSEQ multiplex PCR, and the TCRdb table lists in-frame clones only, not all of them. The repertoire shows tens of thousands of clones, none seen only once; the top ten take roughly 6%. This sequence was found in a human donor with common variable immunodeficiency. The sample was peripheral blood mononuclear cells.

CDR3 loop: CASSLAGYGYTF. Incomplete CDR3 DNA: TGTGCCAGCAGCTTGGCAGGGTATGGC. The V call is TRBV5-6, the J call TRBJ1-2, with D maybe TRBD1 (5 bases). Read coverage stops 3 residues before the CDR3 terminus; the germline J gene supplies the remainder. Germline V gene lookup returns CDR1 SGHDT and CDR2 YYEEEE. This CDR3 spans 12 amino acids. The V and J ends lost 0 bases and 5 bases respectively, with 5 bases between them.